The next 20 T cell receptor beta chains were all read from a single sample in a study of a mutant IDH1 vaccine in newly diagnosed glioma. TCRdb's copy holds only in-frame clones and misses some; the assay was immunoSEQ multiplex PCR. This table has about 43,000 clones, around 85% appearing once. Indicated time point: week 23, last vaccination. Every vaccine dose comprised 300 ug of mutant IDH1 20-mer peptide plus topical imiquimod. Antigens for these TCRs are unknown. The specimen was PBMCs, collected from a glioma patient whose treatment included an IDH1 peptide vaccine. These receptors all come from a woman between 18 and 29 years old with glioma. Some clones in this sample may be carry-over from other donors' samples.

The rearrangement uses TRBV11-2 and TRBJ1-3; 7 bases line up with TRBD1. Germline V gene sequence: CDR1 SGHAT, CDR2 FQNNGV. There are 16 residues in the CDR3. Trimming cost V 4 bases and J 2 bases; bases outside gene matches: 8. The CDR3 protein is CASSSDQQGTGNTIYF. Here the CDR3 DNA reads TGTGCCAGCAGCTCGGATCAACAGGGGACTGGAAACACCATATATTTT. Variable domain in full (rest from reference TRBV11-2 and TRBJ1-3): EAGVAQSPRYKIIEKRQSVAFWCNPISGHATLYWYQQILGQGPKLLIQFQNNGVVDDSQLPKDRFSAERLKGVDSTLKIQPAKLEDSAVYLCASSSDQQGTGNTIYFGEGSWLTVV.

The V gene is TRBV25-1, the J gene TRBJ1-1, with TRBD1 matching over 11 bases. Trimming cost V 4 bases and J 5 bases; bases outside gene matches: 3. Germline CDR1 MGHDK, CDR2 SYGVNS. The CDR3 is 14 amino acids. The CDR3 nucleotides are TGTGCCAGCAGTGGAGGGACAGGGGGAACTGAAGCTTTCTTT. It translates to CASSGGTGGTEAFF.

V and J are TRBV20-1 and TRBJ2-7; D remains unclear. This CDR3 region has 11 residues. Trimming removed 2 bases at V and 2 bases at J, with 4 bases between. CDR1 and CDR2 (germline): DFQATT, SNEGSKA (reference sequence). Here the CDR3 reads CSARFTYEQYF. CDR3 sequence (DNA): TGCAGTGCTAGATTTACCTACGAGCAGTACTTC.

This clone is a singleton in its sample. The chain combines TRBV28 with TRBJ1-2, with D maybe TRBD1 (5 bases). Trimming shortened V by 3 bases and J by 6 bases, and 17 bases separated the two germline ends. This CDR3 is built from 15 residues. Germline CDR1 reads MDHEN; CDR2 reads SYDVKM. CDR3 sequence reads: CASSLGQTLGDGYTF. In DNA, the CDR3 is TGTGCCAGCAGTTTGGGCCAGACATTAGGGGATGGCTACACCTTC.

Concerning this clone: Other DNA sequences in this specimen translate into the identical CDR3. V gene TRBV6-5 combines with J gene TRBJ2-7; 9 nucleotides line up with TRBD2. Trimming took 0 bases from V and 3 from J; bases not matched to a gene: 3. The CDR3 consists of 15 residues. CDR1 and CDR2 from the germline V gene are MNHEY and SVGAGI. Here the CDR3 DNA reads TGTGCCAGCAGTTACTCGACTAGCGGAAGCTACGAGCAGTACTTC. Translated: CASSYSTSGSYEQYF.

The CDR3 sequence is CASSAKTGVEQYF. In nucleotides, the CDR3 is TGTGCCAGCAGCGCTAAGACAGGGGTCGAGCAGTACTTC. The V and J genes are TRBV9 and TRBJ2-7, with 8 bases identical to TRBD1. V lost 3 bases and J lost 6; bases outside the gene matches: 5. The CDR3 is 13 amino acids. Per germline, CDR1 SGDLS and CDR2 YYNGEE. Combining the CDR3 with reference TRBV9 and TRBJ2-7 gives the whole variable domain DSGVTQTPKHLITATGQRVTLRCSPRSGDLSVYWYQQSLDQGLQFLIQYYNGEERAKGNILERFSAQQFPDLHSELNLSSLELGDSALYFCASSAKTGVEQYFGPGTRLTVT.

The rearrangement joins TRBV11-2 to TRBJ2-2, with 7 bases aligning to TRBD1. The CDR3 covers 17 residues. Germline CDR1 reads SGHAT; CDR2 reads FQNNGV. V lost 3 bases and J lost 6; bases outside the gene matches: 13. CDR3 residues: CASSFDATGAAAGELFF. CDR3 DNA sequence: TGTGCCAGCAGCTTTGACGCCACAGGGGCCGCAGCCGGGGAGCTGTTTTTT.

This sequence joins TRBV6-5 and TRBJ2-7; the D is unclear. V was cut by 2 bases and J by 3 bases, with 8 bases left in between. Germline CDR1 is MNHEY and CDR2 is SVGAGI. The CDR3 has 13 residues. Written as DNA, the CDR3 is TGTGCCAGCAGTTACCGGCGCCTCTACGAGCAGTACTTC. Residues: CASSYRRLYEQYF.

The chain joins TRBV4-1 to TRBJ2-1; 8 bases map to TRBD2. V was clipped by 4 bases and J by 3 bases; unmatched bases: 8. The CDR3 has 16 residues. The germline V gene encodes CDR1 MGHRA and CDR2 YSYEKL. Here the CDR3 reads CASSLSSGTSYNEQFF. The DNA for the CDR3 is TGCGCCAGCAGCCTCTCATCCGGGACTAGCTACAATGAGCAGTTCTTC.

The rearrangement uses TRBV16 and TRBJ1-1; tentative D call: TRBD1 (5 bases). This CDR3 comprises 14 residues. In germline, CDR1 is KGHSY, CDR2 FQNENV. V was shortened by 8 bases and J by 1 base, with 14 bases between the two germline ends. The CDR3 sequence is CASAPGNGNTEAFF. The CDR3 region has the DNA TGTGCCAGCGCCCCAGGGAACGGGAACACTGAAGCTTTCTTT.

The rearrangement links TRBV9 to TRBJ2-1; D unclear. CDR3 length: 13 residues. Trimming removed 2 bases from V and 5 bases from J, with 8 bases in between. Germline V gene sequence: CDR1 SGDLS, CDR2 YYNGEE. The CDR3 DNA is TGTGCCAGCAGCGTCAGGTTGAACAATGAGCAGTTCTTC. This gives the protein CASSVRLNNEQFF.

The chain uses TRBV6-4 and TRBJ2-2; 10 nucleotides match TRBD1. Per germline, CDR1 MRHNA and CDR2 SNTAGT. The CDR3 has 16 residues. V was clipped by 5 bases and J by 2 bases; unmatched bases: 5. Written as DNA, the CDR3 is TGTGCCAGCAGTCCCGACAGGGGGCAAAACACCGGGGAGCTGTTTTTT. Translating gives CASSPDRGQNTGELFF.

The chain recombines TRBV10-2 with TRBJ2-3; D tentatively fits TRBD1 or TRBD2 (5 bases each). Trimming removed 4 bases from V and 6 bases from J, with 20 bases in between. This CDR3 region has 16 residues. Germline CDR1 and CDR2: WSHSY and SAAADI. Here the CDR3 reads CASSAPERTKKDTQYF. As DNA, the CDR3 is TGCGCCAGCAGTGCGCCGGAGCGGACAAAGAAGGATACGCAGTATTTT.

This chain connects TRBV4-2 to TRBJ2-2, with 9 bases matching TRBD2. Germline V gene lookup returns CDR1 LGHNA and CDR2 YNFKEQ. This CDR3 is built from 18 residues. Trimming cost V 1 base and J 5 bases; bases outside gene matches: 11. The CDR3 bases are TGTGCCAGCAGCCAAGGGGAGGCGGGGGGGCCGGGGACCGGGGAGCTGTTTTTT. Residues: CASSQGEAGGPGTGELFF.

This clone was seen once. The chain couples TRBV7-2 to TRBJ2-2; no definite D call. V lost 1 base to trimming and J lost 4 bases, with 4 bases between them. Germline assignment: CDR1 SGHTA and CDR2 FQGNSA. The CDR3 runs 13 residues. The CDR3 loop reads CASSLDGTGELFF. DNA for the CDR3: TGTGCCAGCAGCTTAGACGGCACCGGGGAGCTGTTTTTT.

The V call is TRBV6-5, the J call TRBJ2-7; 7 bases agree with TRBD2. Germline CDR1 is MNHEY and CDR2 is SVGAGI. After removal of 1 base from V and 7 bases from J, the junction contained 4 bases not matched to a gene. The length of the CDR3 is 13 residues. CDR3 nucleotides: TGTGCCAGCAGTTACTTCCAGGGAGGGGAGCAGTACTTC. This translates into CASSYFQGGEQYF.

This chain uses TRBV19 with TRBJ2-2; 8 bases align to TRBD1. The CDR3 sequence is 13 residues long. The trim removed 5 bases at V and 8 bases at J, leaving 4 bases unmatched. The V gene's germline CDR1 is LNHDA and CDR2 SQIVND (reference sequence). CDR3 amino acids: CASSETGGGELFF. CDR3 bases: TGTGCCAGTAGTGAAACAGGGGGTGGGGAGCTGTTTTTT.

V is TRBV9 and J is TRBJ1-5, with D hard to call. The V end was cut by 3 bases, the J end by 0 bases, with 4 bases between. Germline loops: CDR1 SGDLS, CDR2 YYNGEE. The CDR3 sequence is 13 residues long. The CDR3 region is CASSENSNQPQHF. The DNA of the CDR3 is TGTGCCAGCAGCGAAAATAGCAATCAGCCCCAGCATTTT.

The CDR3 region is CASSSSGGSTDTQYF. The CDR3 DNA follows: TGCGCCAGCAGCTCGTCAGGGGGGAGCACAGATACGCAGTATTTT. The chain carries TRBV5-1 and TRBJ2-3; weak D call: TRBD1 (7 bases). Between the trimmed V and J ends, which lost 3 bases and 0 bases, there was a span of 11 bases. CDR1 is SGHRS, CDR2 YFSETQ, per germline. This CDR3 comprises 15 residues. Drawing the rest from reference TRBV5-1 and TRBJ2-3, the complete variable domain is KAGVTQTPRYLIKTRGQQVTLSCSPISGHRSVSWYQQTPGQGLQFLFEYFSETQRNKGNFPGRFSGRQFSNSRSEMNVSTLELGDSALYLCASSSSGGSTDTQYFGPGTRLTVL.

The chain combines TRBV4-3 with TRBJ2-1; D not resolved. Trimming removed 0 bases at V and 1 base at J, with 10 bases between. CDR3 size: 16 residues. The V gene's germline CDR1 is LGHNA and CDR2 YSLEER. For the CDR3, the DNA is TGCGCCAGCAGCCAAGATCGGAGCCCTTCCTACAATGAGCAGTTCTTC. Translated: CASSQDRSPSYNEQFF.